The subject of this entry is one TCR beta chain. This sample stems from a study of blood T cell repertoires in COVID-19. Study-level information: Samples representing acute and convalescent COVID-19 were sourced from the United States, Italy and Spain.

Profiled with immunoSEQ multiplex PCR; TCRdb holds only in-frame clones, not every one. Of approximately 150,000 clones listed, around 81% were seen once; the top ten hold approximately 10%. The V gene end was trimmed by 8 bases and the J gene end by 2 bases; junction bases not matched to a gene: 11. The CDR3 covers 15 residues. Germline CDR1 MDHEN, CDR2 SYDVKM. Sequencing input: peripheral blood. This sequence joins TRBV28 and TRBJ2-7; 8 bases match TRBD2. The source is a man aged 55-75 years with active or convalescent COVID-19. The DNA of the CDR3 is TGTGCCAGCTCGACAGTGAGTAGCGGGACCTACGAGCAGTACTTC. Translating it yields CASSTVSSGTYEQYF.